The next 17 T cell receptor beta chains were all read from a single sample in a study of blood T cell repertoires in COVID-19. TCRdb's table, derived via immunoSEQ multiplex PCR, lists solely in-frame clones and lacks some. The sample holds around 67,000 clones, about 86% seen once. What was sequenced was peripheral blood. The receptors were gathered from a man aged 45 to 65 with active COVID-19.

This chain uses TRBV27 with TRBJ1-5; 7 bases match TRBD1. The germline V gene encodes CDR1 MNHEY and CDR2 SMNVEV (reference sequence). This CDR3 region has 18 residues. The V segment lost 1 base and the J segment 2 bases; nucleotides outside the gene matches: 11. The CDR3 DNA follows: TGTGCCAGCAGTTTATACGGTGACAGGGCAGCGGGCAATCAGCCCCAGCATTTT. Amino acids: CASSLYGDRAAGNQPQHF.

V and J are TRBV4-1 and TRBJ1-4, with D unresolved. The CDR3 is 15 amino acids. V was cut by 1 base and J by 10 bases, with 16 bases left in between. Germline V lookup: CDR1 MGHRA, CDR2 YSYEKL. The CDR3 loop is CASSQGRTARGKLFF. The CDR3 DNA is TGCGCCAGCAGCCAAGGGAGGACCGCCCGCGGAAAACTGTTTTTT.

CDR3 bases: TGTGCCAGCAGCCCCCGCACGACAGAAGCTTTCTTT. It is translated as CASSPRTTEAFF. This chain uses TRBV6-6 with TRBJ1-1; D is undetermined. Trimming pared 6 bases from V and 8 bases from J, leaving 13 bases between. Looked up from germline, CDR1 is MNHNY and CDR2 is SVGAGI (reference sequence). The CDR3 runs 12 residues.

About this clone: At one of its ends the junction is not consistent with the germline gene, which may arise from a read error. The genes are TRBV7-7 and TRBJ2-1, with 7 bases that match TRBD2. The length of the CDR3 is 16 residues. CDR1 and CDR2 from the germline V gene are SSHAT and FNYEAQ (reference sequence). For the CDR3, the DNA is TGTGCTAGCAGCTTATTCAGTAGCGGGCTCGACAATGAGCAGTTCTTC. Protein product: CASSLFSSGLDNEQFF.

This clone was detected only once. The V and J genes are TRBV3-1 (or the pseudogene TRBV3-2) and TRBJ2-2; 7 bases match TRBD1. The CDR3 consists of 15 residues. CDR1 is LGHDT and CDR2 is YNNKEL in the germline V gene (reference sequence). The junction had 5 bases not matched to a gene; V was cut back by 2 bases and J by 5 bases. CDR3 coding DNA: TGTGCCAGCAGCCAATGGACAGGAAGAACCGGGGAGCTGTTTTTT. It codes for CASSQWTGRTGELFF.

This clone was seen a few times. The chain combines TRBV4-2 with TRBJ2-7; 12 bases match TRBD2. The CDR3 is made up of 19 amino acids. The germline CDR1 and CDR2 sequences are LGHNA and YNFKEQ. Unmatched junction bases numbered 9, after V lost 0 bases and J lost 0 bases. The CDR3 DNA is TGTGCCAGCAGCCAAGACCAGGCGACTAGCGGGAGTGTCTCCTACGAGCAGTACTTC. This translates into CASSQDQATSGSVSYEQYF.

The genes are TRBV28 and TRBJ2-3, with TRBD1 as a possible D gene (6 bases). Trimming left V 2 bases short and J 6 bases short, with 9 bases between. CDR1 and CDR2 from the germline V gene are MDHEN and SYDVKM. This CDR3 has 13 residues. The CDR3 reads CASSLPGQDTQYF. The CDR3 coding sequence is TGTGCCAGCAGTTTACCCGGACAGGATACGCAGTATTTT. Combining the CDR3 with reference TRBV28 and TRBJ2-3 gives the whole variable domain DVKVTQSSRYLVKRTGEKVFLECVQDMDHENMFWYRQDPGLGLRLIYFSYDVKMKEKGDIPEGYSVSREKKERFSLILESASTNQTSMYLCASSLPGQDTQYFGPGTRLTVL.

This chain links TRBV11-2 with TRBJ1-1, with a possible D match to TRBD1 (5 bases). Germline loops: CDR1 SGHAT, CDR2 FQNNGV. V lost 5 bases and J 5 bases, leaving 12 bases between the germline ends. This CDR3 comprises 13 residues. The DNA for the CDR3 is TGTGCCAGCAGCAGAAGGGGATGGACTGAAGCTTTCTTT. It is translated as CASSRRGWTEAFF.

This chain joins TRBV4-3 and TRBJ2-1; a weak D match, TRBD2 (5 bases). The germline V gene encodes CDR1 LGHNA and CDR2 YSLEER. Trimming pared 0 bases from V and 6 bases from J, leaving 15 bases between. The length of the CDR3 is 16 residues. CDR3 protein: CASSQDLNGMANEQFF. The CDR3 region has the DNA TGCGCCAGCAGCCAAGATCTGAACGGGATGGCCAATGAGCAGTTCTTC.

J is TRBJ2-7 and V is TRBV21-1; the table's D call, TRBD2, was not checked against the DNA. TRBV21-1 is listed as a pseudogene. This CDR3 region has 15 residues. The CDR3 sequence is CASSKPFPGWGEQYF. The CDR3 DNA reads as TGTGCCAGCAGCAAACCTTTTCCGGGGTGGGGCGAGCAGTACTTC.

V and J are TRBV20-1 and TRBJ1-5; no firm D call. This CDR3 is built from 13 residues. Germline V gene data show CDR1 as DFQATT and CDR2 as SNEGSKA (reference sequence). Trimming shortened V by 3 bases and J by 6 bases, and 12 bases separated the two germline ends. For the CDR3, the DNA is TGCAGTGCTAGTCCGGGGTCCGTTCAGCCCCAGCATTTT. Protein: CSASPGSVQPQHF.

V gene TRBV15 combines with J gene TRBJ2-3; 12 nucleotides line up with TRBD1. This CDR3 region has 15 residues. J lost 4 bases, V lost 5 bases, and 4 bases had no gene match. The germline V gene has CDR1 LNHNV and CDR2 YYDKDF (reference sequence). Here the CDR3 reads CATSFGTGGADTQYF. The CDR3 bases are TGTGCCACCAGCTTCGGGACAGGGGGCGCAGATACGCAGTATTTT.

The chain links TRBV5-1 to TRBJ2-5; D might be TRBD2 (7 bases). Germline assignment: CDR1 SGHRS and CDR2 YFSETQ. V was cut by 6 bases and J by 4 bases, with 25 bases left in between. CDR3 size: 17 residues. The DNA for the CDR3 is TGCGCCAGCAACGCTCAACCACCGGGCGGGGGCGGAGAGACCCAGTACTTC. Translating it yields CASNAQPPGGGGETQYF.

The rearrangement uses TRBV6-5 and TRBJ2-5; D uncertain. V was trimmed by 6 bases and J by 3 bases, leaving 14 bases between them. The CDR3 contains 14 residues. Germline loops: CDR1 MNHEY, CDR2 SVGAGI. CDR3 protein: CASSSLSSKETQYF. The CDR3 nucleotides are TGTGCCAGCAGCTCACTATCTTCTAAAGAGACCCAGTACTTC.

V and J are TRBV9 and TRBJ2-5; the D is unclear. CDR1 is SGDLS and CDR2 is YYNGEE in the germline V gene. This CDR3 region has 13 residues. V was pared by 2 bases and J by 0 bases, with 5 bases between. The CDR3 here is CASSVQNQETQYF. The CDR3 DNA reads TGTGCCAGCAGCGTTCAGAACCAAGAGACCCAGTACTTC.

The rearrangement links TRBV13 to TRBJ1-1; 9 bases fit TRBD1. V shed 4 bases and J 1 base; nucleotides not matched to a gene: 1. The CDR3 loop spans 14 amino acids. Germline CDR1 reads PRHDT; CDR2 reads FYEKMQ (reference sequence). Here the CDR3 reads CASSWGQGNTEAFF. CDR3 in DNA: TGTGCCAGCAGCTGGGGACAGGGGAACACTGAAGCTTTCTTT.

The chain links TRBV3-1 (or the pseudogene TRBV3-2) to TRBJ2-5; 9 bases match TRBD2. Germline-derived CDR1 and CDR2 are LGHDT and YNNKEL (reference sequence). This CDR3 has 18 residues. The J segment lost 7 bases and the V segment lost 5 bases, leaving 20 bases of the junction unmatched. The CDR3 loop is CASSSSAGLSGGTGTQYF. CDR3 coding DNA: TGTGCCAGCAGCTCGTCCGCGGGTTTGAGCGGGGGGACCGGGACCCAGTACTTC.